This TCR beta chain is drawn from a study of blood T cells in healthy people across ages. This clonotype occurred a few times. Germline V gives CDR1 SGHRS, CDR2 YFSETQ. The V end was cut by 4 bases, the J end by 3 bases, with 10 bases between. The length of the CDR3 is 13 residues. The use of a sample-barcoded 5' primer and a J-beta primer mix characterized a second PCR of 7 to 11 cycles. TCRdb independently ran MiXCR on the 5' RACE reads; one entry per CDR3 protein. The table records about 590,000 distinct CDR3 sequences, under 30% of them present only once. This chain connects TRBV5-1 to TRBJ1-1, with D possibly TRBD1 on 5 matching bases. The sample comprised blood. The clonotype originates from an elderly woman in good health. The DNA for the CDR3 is TGCGCCAGCAGCAGAAGGGGAGACACTGAAGCTTTCTTT. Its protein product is CASSRRGDTEAFF.